One and the same sample provided the 17 T cell receptor beta chains below, sequenced in a study of T cells after yellow fever vaccination. TCRdb itself ran the 5' RACE reads through MiXCR, one entry per CDR3 protein. The table records a few hundred thousand distinct CDR3 sequences, 6.9% of them present only once. This specimen was CD4+ T cells sorted from PBMCs, taken 15 days after the yellow fever booster vaccination. The receptors stem from a man aged 30-40 years who received the YFV17D yellow fever vaccine.

This chain joins TRBV7-2 and TRBJ2-5; D ambiguous. The ends were cut back, 4 bases at V and 5 bases at J, with 11 bases in the middle. The CDR3 spans 13 residues. The V gene's germline CDR1 is SGHTA and CDR2 FQGNSA. The CDR3 is CASSSMRRETQYF. The CDR3 region has the DNA TGTGCCAGCAGCTCCATGCGGCGGGAGACCCAGTACTTC. Full variable domain (rest looked up from reference TRBV7-2 and TRBJ2-5): GAGVSQSPSNKVTEKGKDVELRCDPISGHTALYWYRQSLGQGLEFLIYFQGNSAPDKSGLPSDRFSAERTGGSVSTLTIQRTQQEDSAVYLCASSSMRRETQYFGPGTRLLVL.

The chain uses TRBV9 and TRBJ2-7; possible D gene TRBD1, 6 bases. The germline V and J ends were trimmed by 0 bases and 6 bases, with 16 bases remaining between them. The CDR3 has 15 amino acids. The germline V gene encodes CDR1 SGDLS and CDR2 YYNGEE. The CDR3, as DNA: TGTGCCAGCAGCGTAGAAGGGGGAAGGGCGGTCGAGCAGTACTTC. Its protein is CASSVEGGRAVEQYF.

In this sample, this clonotype turned up many times. The J gene is TRBJ2-1, the V gene TRBV4-1; D perhaps matches TRBD1 (7 bases). The germline V gene has CDR1 MGHRA and CDR2 YSYEKL. Trimming removed 0 bases from V and 0 bases from J, with 15 bases in between. This CDR3 is 18 amino acids long. The CDR3 region is CASSQDQGGSSSYNEQFF. The DNA for the CDR3 is TGCGCCAGCAGCCAAGATCAGGGGGGCTCGAGCTCCTACAATGAGCAGTTCTTC.

This clonotype has ten or more counts. The chain recombines TRBV18 with TRBJ1-2; D is unclear. The V end lost 3 bases, the J end lost 4 bases, and 12 bases lay between the germline ends. The germline CDR1 and CDR2 sequences are KGHSH and LQKENI. CDR3 length: 14 amino acids. The CDR3 DNA follows: TGTGCCAGCTCACCGGACGGAACTTTCTATGGCTACACCTTC. Encoded protein: CASSPDGTFYGYTF.

The J gene is TRBJ2-1, the V gene TRBV20-1, with 8 positions matching TRBD2. The CDR3 runs to 14 residues. V was pared by 0 bases and J by 4 bases, with 2 bases of the junction left unmatched. Germline V gene sequence: CDR1 DFQATT, CDR2 SNEGSKA (reference sequence). CDR3 nucleotide sequence: TGCAGTGCTAGAGAACTAGCGGTATACAATGAGCAGTTCTTC. Its protein product is CSARELAVYNEQFF.

This clonotype was observed a handful of times. V usage is TRBV7-2 and J usage is TRBJ1-1, with a tentative D call TRBD1 (5 bases). V gave up 4 bases and J gave up 9 bases, with 12 bases separating them. The V gene's germline CDR1 is SGHTA and CDR2 FQGNSA. CDR3 length equals 12 residues. CDR3 nucleotides: TGTGCCAGCAGCTGGGTTTCGGGACAAGCTTTCTTT. Amino acids: CASSWVSGQAFF.

This clonotype was seen at least ten times. V and J are TRBV20-1 and TRBJ2-3, with 9 bases identical to TRBD2. This CDR3 has 14 amino acids. The junction had 4 bases not matched to a gene; V was cut back by 3 bases and J by 3 bases. Germline CDR1 is DFQATT and CDR2 is SNEGSKA (reference sequence). The CDR3, as DNA: TGCAGTGCTAGGCTAGCGGGAAATACAGATACGCAGTATTTT. Translating it yields CSARLAGNTDTQYF.

The V and J genes are TRBV20-1 and TRBJ2-5; 9 positions match TRBD2. V trimming: 7 bases; J trimming: 5 bases; junction bases outside the gene matches: 5. The CDR3 has 12 amino acids. Germline V gives CDR1 DFQATT, CDR2 SNEGSKA (reference sequence). Written as DNA, the CDR3 is TGCAGTGGTGGGACTAGCAGCGAGACCCAGTACTTC. It specifies CSGGTSSETQYF.

This clonotype has a handful of counts. The rearrangement joins TRBV18 to TRBJ1-3, with D unresolved. V was trimmed by 3 bases and J by 4 bases, leaving 16 bases between them. The germline V gene encodes CDR1 KGHSH and CDR2 LQKENI. The CDR3 runs 16 residues. CDR3 nucleotides: TGTGCCAGCTCACCCTCAACCGGGCCCCTCGGAAACACCATATATTTT. This encodes CASSPSTGPLGNTIYF.

This clonotype has only a few counts. The V call is TRBV7-2, the J call TRBJ2-3; maybe TRBD1 (6 bases). This CDR3 region has 14 residues. V was pared by 3 bases and J by 6 bases, with 13 bases between. Germline V gives CDR1 SGHTA, CDR2 FQGNSA. The CDR3 is CASSLMGAGDTQYF. The CDR3, as DNA: TGTGCCAGCAGCTTGATGGGGGCAGGTGATACGCAGTATTTT.

This chain links TRBV19 with TRBJ2-2; weak D call: TRBD1 (6 bases). The CDR3 has 13 residues. Germline CDR1 and CDR2: LNHDA and SQIVND (reference sequence). V lost 5 bases and J lost 13, with 17 bases in between. The CDR3 bases are TGTGCCAGTAGTCCCCGGGACACCTCATGGCTGTTTTTT. It codes for CASSPRDTSWLFF.

The chain uses TRBV7-8 and TRBJ1-3; no definite D call. Trimming cost V 3 bases and J 0 bases, with 9 bases left between them. The CDR3 runs 15 residues. Germline-derived CDR1 and CDR2 are SGHVS and FQNEAQ. The CDR3 DNA follows: TGTGCCAGCAGCTTGGGCAGGAGCTCTGGAAACACCATATATTTT. Translation: CASSLGRSSGNTIYF.

This clonotype was observed a handful of times. The J gene is TRBJ1-1, the V gene TRBV3-1; weak D call: TRBD1 (5 bases). V was clipped by 0 bases and J by 6 bases, with 14 bases between them. Germline values: CDR1 LGHDT, CDR2 YNNKEL (reference sequence). The CDR3 consists of 15 residues. In nucleotides, the CDR3 is TGTGCCAGCAGCCAAGAAAATAGGGGTGTGGCTGAAGCTTTCTTT. It translates to CASSQENRGVAEAFF. The variable domain in full, completed from reference TRBV3-1 and TRBJ1-1, reads DTAVSQTPKYLVTQMGNDKSIKCEQNLGHDTMYWYKQDSKKFLKIMFSYNNKELIINETVPNRFSPKSPDKAHLNLHINSLELGDSAVYFCASSQENRGVAEAFFGQGTRLTVV.

The rearrangement uses TRBV12-2 and TRBJ2-7; the DNA was not compared with TRBD2, the D call given in the table. TRBV12-2 is tagged as a pseudogene. The CDR3 sequence is 16 residues long. This CDR3 reads CASRLGLRGRFYEQYF. CDR3 coding DNA: TGTGCAAGTCGCTTAGGACTGCGGGGTAGGTTCTACGAGCAGTACTTC.

This clonotype was counted ten times or more. The chain carries TRBV7-9 and TRBJ2-3; the match to TRBD2 covers 10 bases. Germline CDR1 and CDR2: SEHNR and FQNEAQ (reference sequence). This CDR3 comprises 17 residues. V lost 3 bases to trimming and J lost 4 bases; unmatched junction nucleotides: 10. CDR3 protein: CASSFWASGSGSDTQYF. CDR3 DNA sequence: TGTGCCAGCAGCTTCTGGGCTAGCGGGAGTGGGTCAGATACGCAGTATTTT.

V is TRBV7-2 and J is TRBJ1-5; 11 nucleotides agree with TRBD1. CDR1 and CDR2 from the germline V gene are SGHTA and FQGNSA. This CDR3 comprises 15 residues. With 3 bases clipped from V and 6 bases from J, the junction kept 4 bases outside the gene matches. The CDR3 protein is CASSLGQGEIQPQHF. CDR3 sequence (DNA): TGTGCCAGCAGCTTGGGACAGGGGGAAATTCAGCCCCAGCATTTT.

DNA for the CDR3: TGTGCCAGCAGTTTTCGGATTGATCAGCCCCAGCATTTT. This encodes CASSFRIDQPQHF. V and J are TRBV12-3 or TRBV12-4 and TRBJ1-5; D gene ambiguous. Trimming took off 3 bases at V and 5 bases at J, with 8 bases between the two ends. The CDR3 is 13 residues long.